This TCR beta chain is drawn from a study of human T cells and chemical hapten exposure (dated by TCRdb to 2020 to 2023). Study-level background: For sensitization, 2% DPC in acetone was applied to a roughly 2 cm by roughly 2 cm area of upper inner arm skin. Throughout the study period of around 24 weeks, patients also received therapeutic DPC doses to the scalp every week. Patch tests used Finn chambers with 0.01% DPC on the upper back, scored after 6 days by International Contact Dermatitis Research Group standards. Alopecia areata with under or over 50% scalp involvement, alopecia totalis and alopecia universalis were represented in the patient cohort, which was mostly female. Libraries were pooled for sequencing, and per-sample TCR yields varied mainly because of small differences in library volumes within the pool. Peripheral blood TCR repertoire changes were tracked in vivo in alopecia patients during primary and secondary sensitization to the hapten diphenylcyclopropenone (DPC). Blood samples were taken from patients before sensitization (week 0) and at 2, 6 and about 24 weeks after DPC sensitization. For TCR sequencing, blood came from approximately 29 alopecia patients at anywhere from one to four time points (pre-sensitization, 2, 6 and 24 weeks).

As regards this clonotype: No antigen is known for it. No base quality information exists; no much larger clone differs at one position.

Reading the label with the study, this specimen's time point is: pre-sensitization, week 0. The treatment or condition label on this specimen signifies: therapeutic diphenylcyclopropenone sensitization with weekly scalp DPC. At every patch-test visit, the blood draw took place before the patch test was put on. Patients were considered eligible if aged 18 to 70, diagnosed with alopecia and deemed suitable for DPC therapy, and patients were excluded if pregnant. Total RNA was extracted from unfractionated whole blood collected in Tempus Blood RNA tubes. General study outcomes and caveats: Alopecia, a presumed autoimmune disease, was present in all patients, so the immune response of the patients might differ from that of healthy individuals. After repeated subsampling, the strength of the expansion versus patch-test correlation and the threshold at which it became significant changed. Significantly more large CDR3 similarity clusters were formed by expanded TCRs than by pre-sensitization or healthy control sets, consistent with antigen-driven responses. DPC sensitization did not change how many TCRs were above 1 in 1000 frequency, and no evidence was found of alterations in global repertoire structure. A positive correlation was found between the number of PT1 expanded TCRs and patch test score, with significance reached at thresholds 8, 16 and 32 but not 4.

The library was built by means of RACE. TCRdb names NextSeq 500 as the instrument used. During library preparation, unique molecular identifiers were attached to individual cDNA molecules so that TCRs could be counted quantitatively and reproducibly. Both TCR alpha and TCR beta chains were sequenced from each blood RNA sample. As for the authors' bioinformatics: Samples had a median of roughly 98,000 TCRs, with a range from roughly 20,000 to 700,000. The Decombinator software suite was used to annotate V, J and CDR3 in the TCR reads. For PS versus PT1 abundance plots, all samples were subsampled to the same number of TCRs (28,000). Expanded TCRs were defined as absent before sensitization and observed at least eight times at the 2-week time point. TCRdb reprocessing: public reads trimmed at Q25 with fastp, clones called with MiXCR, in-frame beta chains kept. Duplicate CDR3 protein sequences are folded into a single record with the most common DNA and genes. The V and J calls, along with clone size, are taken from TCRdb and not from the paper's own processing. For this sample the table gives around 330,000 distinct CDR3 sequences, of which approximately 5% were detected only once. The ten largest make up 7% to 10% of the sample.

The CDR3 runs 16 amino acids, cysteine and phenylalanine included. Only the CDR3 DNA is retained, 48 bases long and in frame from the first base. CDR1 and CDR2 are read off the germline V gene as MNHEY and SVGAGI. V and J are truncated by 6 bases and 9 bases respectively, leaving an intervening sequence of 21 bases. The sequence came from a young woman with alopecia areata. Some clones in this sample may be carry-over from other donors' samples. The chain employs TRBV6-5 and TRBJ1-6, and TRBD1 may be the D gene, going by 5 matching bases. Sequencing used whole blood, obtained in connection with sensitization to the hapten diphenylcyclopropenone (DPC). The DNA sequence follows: TGTGCCAGCAGCAACGAGTGGGGACGTCATGGTTCACCCCTCCACTTT. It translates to CASSNEWGRHGSPLHF.